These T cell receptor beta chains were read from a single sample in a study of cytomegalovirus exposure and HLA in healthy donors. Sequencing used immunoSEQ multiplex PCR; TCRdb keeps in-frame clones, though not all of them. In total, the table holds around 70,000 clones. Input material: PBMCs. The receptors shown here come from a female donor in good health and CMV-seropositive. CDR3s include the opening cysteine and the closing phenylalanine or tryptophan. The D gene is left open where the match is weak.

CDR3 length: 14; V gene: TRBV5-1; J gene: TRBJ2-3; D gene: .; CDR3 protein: CASSPGVAGDTQYF; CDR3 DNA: TGCGCCAGCAGCCCGGGGGTAGCCGGAGATACGCAGTATTTT
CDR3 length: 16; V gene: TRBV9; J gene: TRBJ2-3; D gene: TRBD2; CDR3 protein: CASSASGRPSTDTQYF; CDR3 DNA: TGTGCCAGCAGCGCGAGCGGGAGGCCTAGCACAGATACGCAGTATTTT
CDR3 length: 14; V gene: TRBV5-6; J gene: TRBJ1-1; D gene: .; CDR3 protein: CASSLTPPGTEAFF; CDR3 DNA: TGTGCCAGCAGCTTGACGCCCCCGGGAACTGAAGCTTTCTTT
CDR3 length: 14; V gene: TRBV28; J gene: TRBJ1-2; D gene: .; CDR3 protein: CASSPAGAGYGYTF; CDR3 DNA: TGTGCCAGCAGCCCCGCGGGGGCGGGCTATGGCTACACCTTC
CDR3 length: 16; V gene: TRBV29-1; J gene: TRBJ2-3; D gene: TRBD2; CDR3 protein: CSVVGLAGGSTDTQYF; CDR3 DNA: TGCAGCGTTGTTGGGCTAGCGGGGGGAAGCACAGATACGCAGTATTTT
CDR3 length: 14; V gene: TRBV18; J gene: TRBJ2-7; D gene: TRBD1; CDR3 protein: CASSPGQLSYEQYF; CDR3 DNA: TGTGCCAGCTCACCGGGACAGCTCTCCTACGAGCAGTACTTC
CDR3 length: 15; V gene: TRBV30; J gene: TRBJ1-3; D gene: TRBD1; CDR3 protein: CAWSVQGATGNTIYF; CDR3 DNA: TGTGCCTGGAGTGTCCAGGGGGCGACTGGAAACACCATATATTTT
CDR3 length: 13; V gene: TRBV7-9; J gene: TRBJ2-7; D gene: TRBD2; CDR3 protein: CASRLAGGYEQYF; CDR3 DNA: TGTGCCAGCAGACTAGCGGGAGGCTACGAGCAGTACTTC
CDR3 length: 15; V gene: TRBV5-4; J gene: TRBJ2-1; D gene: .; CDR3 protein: CASSPTGDSYNEQFF; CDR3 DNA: TGTGCCAGCAGCCCGACGGGGGACTCCTACAATGAGCAGTTCTTC
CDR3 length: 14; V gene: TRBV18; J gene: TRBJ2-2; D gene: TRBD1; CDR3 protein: CASSPKGAGGELFF; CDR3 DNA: TGTGCCAGCTCACCAAAGGGGGCAGGCGGGGAGCTGTTTTTT
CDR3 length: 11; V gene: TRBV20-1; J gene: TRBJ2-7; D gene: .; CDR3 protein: CSAGRAYEQYF; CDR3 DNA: TGCAGTGCTGGCAGGGCCTACGAGCAGTACTTC
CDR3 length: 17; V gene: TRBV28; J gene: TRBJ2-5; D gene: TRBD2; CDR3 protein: CASSHIGRGDYQETQYF; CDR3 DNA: TGTGCCAGCAGCCACATCGGGCGGGGGGACTACCAAGAGACCCAGTACTTC
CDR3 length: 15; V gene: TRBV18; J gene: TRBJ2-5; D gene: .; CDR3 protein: CASSPPWSGGENQYF; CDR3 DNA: TGTGCCAGCTCACCACCGTGGTCCGGGGGAGAGAACCAGTACTTC
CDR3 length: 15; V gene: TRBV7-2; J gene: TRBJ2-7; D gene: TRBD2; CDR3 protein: CASSFPGLAGLEQYF; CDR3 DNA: TGTGCCAGCAGCTTCCCGGGACTAGCGGGTCTCGAGCAGTACTTC
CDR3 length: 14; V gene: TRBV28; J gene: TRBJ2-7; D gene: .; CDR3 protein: CAARPTSGRKEQYF; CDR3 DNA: TGTGCCGCCCGCCCGACTAGTGGGAGGAAGGAGCAGTACTTC
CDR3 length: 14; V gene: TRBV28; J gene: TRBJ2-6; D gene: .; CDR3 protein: CASRVRSGANVLTF; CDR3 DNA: TGTGCCAGCAGAGTCAGATCTGGGGCCAACGTCCTGACTTTC
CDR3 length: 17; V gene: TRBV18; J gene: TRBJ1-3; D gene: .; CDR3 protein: CASSPLSQGGIGNTIYF; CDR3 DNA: TGTGCCAGCTCACCACTATCGCAGGGAGGGATTGGAAACACCATATATTTT
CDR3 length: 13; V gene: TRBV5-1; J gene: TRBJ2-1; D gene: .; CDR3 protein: CASSFWGDNEQFF; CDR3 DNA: TGCGCCAGCAGCTTTTGGGGGGACAATGAGCAGTTCTTC
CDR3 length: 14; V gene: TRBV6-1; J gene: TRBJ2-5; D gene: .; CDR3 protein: CASSLDTYQETQYF; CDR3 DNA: TGTGCCAGCAGTTTAGACACCTACCAAGAGACCCAGTACTTC
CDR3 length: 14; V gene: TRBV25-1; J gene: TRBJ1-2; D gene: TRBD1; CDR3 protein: CASSGGGGPYGYTF; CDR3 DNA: TGTGCCAGCAGTGGAGGAGGGGGCCCCTATGGCTACACCTTC
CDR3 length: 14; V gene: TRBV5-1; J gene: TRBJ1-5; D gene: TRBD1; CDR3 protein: CASSLEGGGQPQHF; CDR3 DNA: TGCGCCAGCAGCTTGGAAGGGGGCGGTCAGCCCCAGCATTTT
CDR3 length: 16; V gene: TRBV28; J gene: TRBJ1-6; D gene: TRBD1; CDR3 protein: CASSLSLDRGNSPLHF; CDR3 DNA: TGTGCCAGCAGTTTATCCTTAGACAGGGGAAATTCACCCCTCCACTTT
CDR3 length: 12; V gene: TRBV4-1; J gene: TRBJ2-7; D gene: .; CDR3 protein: CASSLPAYEQYF; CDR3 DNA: TGCGCCAGCAGCCTACCGGCCTACGAGCAGTACTTC
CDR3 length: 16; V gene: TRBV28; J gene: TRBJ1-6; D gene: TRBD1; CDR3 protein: CASSPDRGLLFSPLHF; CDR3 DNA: TGTGCCAGCAGCCCGGACAGGGGGCTTTTATTTTCACCCCTCCACTTT
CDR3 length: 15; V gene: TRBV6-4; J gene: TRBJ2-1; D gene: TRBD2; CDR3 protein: CASSESSGDYNEQFF; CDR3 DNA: TGTGCCAGCAGTGAGTCCAGCGGGGATTACAATGAGCAGTTCTTC
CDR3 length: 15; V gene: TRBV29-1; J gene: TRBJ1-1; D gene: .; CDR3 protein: CSVVLKLSIRTEAFF; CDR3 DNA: TGCAGCGTTGTTTTGAAACTAAGCATCAGAACTGAAGCTTTCTTT
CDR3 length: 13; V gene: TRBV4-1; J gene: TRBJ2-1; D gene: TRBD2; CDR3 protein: CASSRTQTSQQFF; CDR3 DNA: TGCGCCAGCAGCCGCACCCAGACTAGCCAGCAGTTCTTC
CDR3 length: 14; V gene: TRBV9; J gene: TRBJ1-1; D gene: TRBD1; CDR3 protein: CASSGGQGKGEAFF; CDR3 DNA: TGTGCCAGCAGCGGGGGACAGGGCAAGGGTGAAGCTTTCTTT
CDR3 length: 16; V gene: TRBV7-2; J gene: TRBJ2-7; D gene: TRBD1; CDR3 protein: CASSPGGQGTSYEQYF; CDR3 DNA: TGTGCCAGCAGCCCCGGGGGACAGGGGACCTCCTACGAGCAGTACTTC
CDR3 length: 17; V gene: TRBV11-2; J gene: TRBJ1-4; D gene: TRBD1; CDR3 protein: CASSATGTGGARGKLFF; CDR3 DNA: TGTGCCAGCAGCGCAACCGGGACAGGGGGTGCCAGGGGAAAACTGTTTTTT
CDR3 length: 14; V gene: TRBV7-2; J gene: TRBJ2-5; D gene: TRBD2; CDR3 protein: CASSPGLAGETQYF; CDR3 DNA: TGTGCCAGCAGCCCCGGACTAGCGGGAGAGACCCAGTACTTC
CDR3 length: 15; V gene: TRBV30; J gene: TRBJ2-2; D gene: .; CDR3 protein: CAWSYGGANTGELFF; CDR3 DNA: TGTGCCTGGAGTTACGGGGGAGCGAACACCGGGGAGCTGTTTTTT
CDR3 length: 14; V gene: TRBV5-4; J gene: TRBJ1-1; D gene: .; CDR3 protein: CASSSSTANTEAFF; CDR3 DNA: TGTGCCAGCAGCTCCTCGACAGCGAACACTGAAGCTTTCTTT
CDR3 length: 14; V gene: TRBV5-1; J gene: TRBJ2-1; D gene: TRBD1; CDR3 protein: CASSSGQGSNEQFF; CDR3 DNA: TGCGCCAGCAGCTCGGGACAGGGGAGCAATGAGCAGTTCTTC
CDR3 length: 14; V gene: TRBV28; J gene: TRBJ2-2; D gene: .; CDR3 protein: CASTRSGNTGELFF; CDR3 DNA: TGTGCCAGCACCCGGAGCGGCAACACCGGGGAGCTGTTTTTT
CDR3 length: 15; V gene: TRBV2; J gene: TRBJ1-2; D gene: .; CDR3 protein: CASRVPGTQAAGYTF; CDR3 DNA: TGTGCCAGCAGAGTCCCAGGGACACAAGCGGCTGGCTACACCTTC
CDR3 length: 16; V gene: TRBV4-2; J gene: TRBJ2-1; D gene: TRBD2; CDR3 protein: CASSQDTSGGYNEQFF; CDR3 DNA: TGTGCCAGCAGCCAAGACACAAGCGGGGGCTACAATGAGCAGTTCTTC
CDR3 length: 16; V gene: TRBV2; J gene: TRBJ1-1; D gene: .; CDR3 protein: CASSEPGHPRDTEDFF; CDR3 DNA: TGTGCCAGCAGTGAACCGGGACATCCTCGGGACACTGAAGATTTCTTT
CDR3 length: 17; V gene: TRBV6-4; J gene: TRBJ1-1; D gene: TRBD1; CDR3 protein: CASSDRPGTGANTEAFF; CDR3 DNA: TGTGCCAGCAGTGACCGCCCCGGGACAGGGGCGAACACTGAAGCTTTCTTT
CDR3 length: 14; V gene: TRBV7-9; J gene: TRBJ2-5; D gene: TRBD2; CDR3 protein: CASSSSGIQETQYF; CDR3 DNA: TGTGCCAGCAGCTCGAGCGGGATCCAAGAGACCCAGTACTTC